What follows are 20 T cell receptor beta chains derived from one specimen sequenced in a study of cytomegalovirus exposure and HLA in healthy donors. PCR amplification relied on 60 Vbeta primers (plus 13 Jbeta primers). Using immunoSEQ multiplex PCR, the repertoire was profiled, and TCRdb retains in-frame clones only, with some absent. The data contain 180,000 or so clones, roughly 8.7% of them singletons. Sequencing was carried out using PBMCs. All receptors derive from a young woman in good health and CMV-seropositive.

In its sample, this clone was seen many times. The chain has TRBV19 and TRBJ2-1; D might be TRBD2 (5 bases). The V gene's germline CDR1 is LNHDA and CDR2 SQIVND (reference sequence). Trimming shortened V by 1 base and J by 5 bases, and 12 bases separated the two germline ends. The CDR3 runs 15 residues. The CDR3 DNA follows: TGTGCCAGTAGTATAGCGGGGAACCCTAACAATGAGCAGTTCTTC. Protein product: CASSIAGNPNNEQFF.

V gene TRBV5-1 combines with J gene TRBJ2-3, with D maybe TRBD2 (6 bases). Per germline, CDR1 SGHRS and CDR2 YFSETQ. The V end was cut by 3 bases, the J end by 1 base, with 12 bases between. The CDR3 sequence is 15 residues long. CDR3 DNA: TGCGCCAGCAGCTCACCGACTAGGGGCACAGATACGCAGTATTTT. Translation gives CASSSPTRGTDTQYF.

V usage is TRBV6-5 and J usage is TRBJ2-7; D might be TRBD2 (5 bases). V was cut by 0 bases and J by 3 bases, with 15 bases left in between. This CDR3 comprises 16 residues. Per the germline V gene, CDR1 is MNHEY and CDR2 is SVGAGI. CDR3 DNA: TGTGCCAGCAGTTACTCGAAGAGGACTTACTACTACGAGCAGTACTTC. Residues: CASSYSKRTYYYEQYF.

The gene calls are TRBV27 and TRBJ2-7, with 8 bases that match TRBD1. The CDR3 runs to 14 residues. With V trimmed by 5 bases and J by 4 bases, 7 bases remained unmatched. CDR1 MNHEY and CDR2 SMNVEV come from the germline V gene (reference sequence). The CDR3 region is CASSKGTGEYEQYF. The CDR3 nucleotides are TGTGCCAGCAGTAAAGGGACAGGCGAATACGAGCAGTACTTC.

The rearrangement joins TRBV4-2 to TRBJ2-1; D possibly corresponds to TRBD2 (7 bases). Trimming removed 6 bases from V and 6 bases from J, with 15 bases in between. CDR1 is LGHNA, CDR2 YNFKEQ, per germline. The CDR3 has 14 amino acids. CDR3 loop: CASRGAGDLNEQFF. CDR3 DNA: TGTGCCAGCAGGGGGGCGGGAGATCTCAATGAGCAGTTCTTC.

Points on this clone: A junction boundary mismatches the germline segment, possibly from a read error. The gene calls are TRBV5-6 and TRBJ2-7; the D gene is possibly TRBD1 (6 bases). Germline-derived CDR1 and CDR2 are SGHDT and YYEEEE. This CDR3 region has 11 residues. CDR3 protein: CASSFRTGRHF. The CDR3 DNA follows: TGTGCCAGCAGCTTTAGAACAGGGAGACACTTC.

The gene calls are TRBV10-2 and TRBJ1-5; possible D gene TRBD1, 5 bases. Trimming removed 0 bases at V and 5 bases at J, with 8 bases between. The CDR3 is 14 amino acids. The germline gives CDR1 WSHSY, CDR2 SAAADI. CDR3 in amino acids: CASSESGEDQPQHF. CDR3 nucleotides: TGCGCCAGCAGTGAGTCAGGGGAGGATCAGCCCCAGCATTTT.

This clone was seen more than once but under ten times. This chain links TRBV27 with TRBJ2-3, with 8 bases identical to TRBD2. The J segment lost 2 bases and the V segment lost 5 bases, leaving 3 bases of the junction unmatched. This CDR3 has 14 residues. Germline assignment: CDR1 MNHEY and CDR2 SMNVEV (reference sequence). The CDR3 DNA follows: TGTGCCAGCAGTGGGACTAGACCCACAGATACGCAGTATTTT. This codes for CASSGTRPTDTQYF.

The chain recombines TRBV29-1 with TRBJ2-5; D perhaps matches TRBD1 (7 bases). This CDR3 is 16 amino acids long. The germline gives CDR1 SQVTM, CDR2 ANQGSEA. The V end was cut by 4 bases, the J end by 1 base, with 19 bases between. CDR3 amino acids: CSVGRGTAHPQETQYF. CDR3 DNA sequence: TGCAGCGTTGGTCGGGGGACAGCCCACCCCCAAGAGACCCAGTACTTC.

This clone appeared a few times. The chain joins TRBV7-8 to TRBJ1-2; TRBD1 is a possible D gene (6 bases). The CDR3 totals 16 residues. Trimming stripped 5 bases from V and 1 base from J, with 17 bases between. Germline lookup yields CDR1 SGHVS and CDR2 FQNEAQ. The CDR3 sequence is CASSLGWTDFNYGYTF. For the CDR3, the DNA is TGTGCCAGCAGCCTAGGATGGACAGACTTTAACTATGGCTACACCTTC.

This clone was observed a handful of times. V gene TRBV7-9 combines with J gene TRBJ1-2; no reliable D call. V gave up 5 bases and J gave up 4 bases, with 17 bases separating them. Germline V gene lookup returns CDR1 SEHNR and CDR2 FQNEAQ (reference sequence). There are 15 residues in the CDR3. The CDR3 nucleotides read TGTGCCAGCAGCCCACTGCGGGCAGTTTCCTATGGCTACACCTTC. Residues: CASSPLRAVSYGYTF.

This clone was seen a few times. The CDR3 loop is CASSQLFRDRAYNEQFF. The DNA of the CDR3 is TGTGCCAGTAGTCAACTCTTCCGGGACAGGGCGTACAATGAGCAGTTCTTC. The V gene is TRBV19, the J gene TRBJ2-1, with TRBD1 matching over 9 bases. This CDR3 is built from 17 residues. Germline-derived CDR1 and CDR2 are LNHDA and SQIVND (reference sequence). V gave up 5 bases and J gave up 4 bases; unmatched junction bases: 12.

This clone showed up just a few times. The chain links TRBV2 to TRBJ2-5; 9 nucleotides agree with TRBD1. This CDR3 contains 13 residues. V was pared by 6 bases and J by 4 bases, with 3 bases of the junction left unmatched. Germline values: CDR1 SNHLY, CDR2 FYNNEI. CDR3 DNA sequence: TGTGCCAGCAGGTGGGGACAGGGAGAGACCCAGTACTTC. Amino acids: CASRWGQGETQYF.

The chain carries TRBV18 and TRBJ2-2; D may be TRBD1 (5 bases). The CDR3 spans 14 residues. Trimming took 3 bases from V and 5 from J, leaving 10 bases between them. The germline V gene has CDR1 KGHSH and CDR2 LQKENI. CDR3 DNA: TGTGCCAGCTCACCGGGAAGGGGTACCGGGGAGCTGTTTTTT. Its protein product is CASSPGRGTGELFF.

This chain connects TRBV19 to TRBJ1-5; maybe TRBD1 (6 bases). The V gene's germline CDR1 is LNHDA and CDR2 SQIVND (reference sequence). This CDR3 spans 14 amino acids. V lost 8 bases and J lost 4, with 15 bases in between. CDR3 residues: CASALRDINQPQHF. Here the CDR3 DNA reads TGTGCCAGTGCCCTCCGGGACATTAATCAGCCCCAGCATTTT.

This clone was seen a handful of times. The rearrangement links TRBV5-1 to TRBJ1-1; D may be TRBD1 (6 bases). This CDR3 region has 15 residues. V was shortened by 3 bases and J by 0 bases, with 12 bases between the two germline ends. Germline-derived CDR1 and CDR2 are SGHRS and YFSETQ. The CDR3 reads CASSSQGPVNTEAFF. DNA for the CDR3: TGCGCCAGCAGCTCCCAGGGGCCCGTGAACACTGAAGCTTTCTTT.

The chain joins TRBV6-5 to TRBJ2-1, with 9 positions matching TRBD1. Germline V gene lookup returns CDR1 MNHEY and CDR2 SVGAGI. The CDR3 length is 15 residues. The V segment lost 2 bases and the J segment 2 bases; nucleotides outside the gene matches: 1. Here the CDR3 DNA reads TGTGCCAGCAGTTACGGGGACAGGGCCTACAATGAGCAGTTCTTC. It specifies CASSYGDRAYNEQFF.

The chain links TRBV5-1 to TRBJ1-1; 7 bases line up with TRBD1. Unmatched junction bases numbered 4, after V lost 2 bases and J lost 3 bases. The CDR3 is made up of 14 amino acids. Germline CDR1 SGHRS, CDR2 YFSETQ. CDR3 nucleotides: TGCGCCAGCAGCTTACAGGGGCAAGACACTGAAGCTTTCTTT. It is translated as CASSLQGQDTEAFF. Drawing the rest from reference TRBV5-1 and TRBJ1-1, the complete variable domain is KAGVTQTPRYLIKTRGQQVTLSCSPISGHRSVSWYQQTPGQGLQFLFEYFSETQRNKGNFPGRFSGRQFSNSRSEMNVSTLELGDSALYLCASSLQGQDTEAFFGQGTRLTVV.

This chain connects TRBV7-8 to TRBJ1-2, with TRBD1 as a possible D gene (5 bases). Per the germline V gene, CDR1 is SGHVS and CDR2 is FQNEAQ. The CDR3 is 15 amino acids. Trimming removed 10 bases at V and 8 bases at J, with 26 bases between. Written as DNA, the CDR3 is TGTGCCACCCAGCTTAGAACGGGACTGGGGGTGGGCTACACCTTC. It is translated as CATQLRTGLGVGYTF.

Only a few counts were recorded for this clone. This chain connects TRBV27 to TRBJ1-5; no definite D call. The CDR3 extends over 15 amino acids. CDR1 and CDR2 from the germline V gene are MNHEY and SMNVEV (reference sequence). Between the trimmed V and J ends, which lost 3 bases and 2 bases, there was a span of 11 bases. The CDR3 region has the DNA TGTGCCAGCAGTTTCTCCAGTTACGGCAATCAGCCCCAGCATTTT. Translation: CASSFSSYGNQPQHF.